This TCR beta chain comes out of a study of blood T cell repertoires in COVID-19. Study details: The United States, Italy and Spain were the sources of the acute and convalescent COVID-19 samples. T cells, B-cell-depleted T cells, or PBMCs provided the cDNA or gDNA that served as material.

Methods used by the authors: By means of reference gene primer amplification, nucleated cell counts were estimated. The table came from immunoSEQ multiplex PCR; TCRdb's copy has only in-frame clones and leaves some out. That table is the source of V, J and clone size, and D and trimming were worked out from the DNA. Among 140,000 to 150,000 clones, approximately 83% were seen once, and the ten largest hold 8%. Trimming shortened V by 0 bases and J by 5 bases, and 4 bases separated the two germline ends. In germline, CDR1 is SGHVS, CDR2 FNYEAQ. The CDR3 has 13 amino acids. Patients from Seattle were sampled longitudinally, starting during active infection.

The TCR originated in a woman aged 60 to 75 with COVID-19, enrolled during active disease. This chain joins TRBV7-6 and TRBJ2-2; the D is unclear. The sequenced sample consisted of peripheral blood. Here the CDR3 reads CASSLARTGELFF. The CDR3 coding sequence is TGTGCCAGCAGCTTAGCGCGAACCGGGGAGCTGTTTTTT.